The next 15 T cell receptor beta chains were all read from a single sample in a study of tumor and adjacent non-tumor tissue in lung cancer. This sample's RNA came from whole unsorted tissue. TCRbeta libraries were built with three rounds of nested PCR, modified from ARM-PCR. TCRdb ran MiXCR on the multiplex PCR reads and lists one entry per CDR3 protein. The data hold about 76,000 distinct CDR3 sequences, with around 70% observed a single time. The sample consisted of lung tumor tissue. The receptors shown here come from a woman aged 70-85 years with non-small cell lung cancer.

This clonotype was seen just once. A read error may produce the germline difference seen at one junction end. Here the CDR3 reads CASSQHAKQEYTEAFF. DNA for the CDR3: TGTGCCAGCAGCCAACACGCTAAACAGGAGTACACTGAAGCTTTCTTT. V gene TRBV4-1 combines with J gene TRBJ1-1; a weak D match, TRBD1 (5 bases). The CDR3 has 16 amino acids. CDR1 and CDR2 (germline): MGHRA, YSYEKL.

The gene calls are TRBV6-6 and TRBJ2-7, with 9 bases matching TRBD2. The germline V gene encodes CDR1 MNHNY and CDR2 SVGAGI (reference sequence). This CDR3 region has 13 residues. The CDR3 DNA reads TGTGTCCACGGAGTAGCGGGAGAGTACGAGCAGTACTTC. This encodes CVHGVAGEYEQYF.

A remark on this clonotype: Germline is not matched at one junction end, which may reflect a read error. The V and J genes are TRBV6-1 and TRBJ2-3; the D is unclear. Looked up from germline, CDR1 is MNHNS and CDR2 is SASEGT. The CDR3 contains 13 residues. CDR3 sequence: CASTGFSPDTQYF. The CDR3 DNA sequence: TGTGCCAGCACTGGGTTTAGCCCAGATACGCAGTATTTC.

With regard to this clonotype: The junction shows a germline mismatch at one end, possibly a read error. This chain links TRBV6-5 with TRBJ1-2, with a tentative D call TRBD1 (5 bases). CDR3 length: 14 residues. Germline V gene data show CDR1 as MNHEY and CDR2 as SVGAGI. CDR3 in amino acids: CASSRRDLEGGYAF. The CDR3 nucleotides read TGTGCGAGCAGTCGCCGGGACCTTGAGGGTGGCTACGCCTTC.

V gene TRBV20-1 combines with J gene TRBJ2-1; 9 bases agree with TRBD1. Germline CDR1 is DFQATT and CDR2 is SNEGSKA (reference sequence). CDR3 length: 16 amino acids. J gave up 5 bases and V 0 bases, and 8 bases lay outside the gene matches. In DNA, the CDR3 is TGCAGTGCTAGAGAAGAACAGGGGGCGGACCACAATGAGCAGTTCTTC. Its translation: CSAREEQGADHNEQFF.

This clonotype turned up a few times. The rearrangement joins TRBV6-5 to TRBJ1-1; perhaps TRBD1 as D (5 bases). V was shortened by 2 bases and J by 10 bases, with 14 bases between the two germline ends. The germline V gene encodes CDR1 MNHEY and CDR2 SVGAGI. This CDR3 has 13 residues. CDR3 sequence reads: CASSYDWGTRAFF. Written as DNA, the CDR3 is TGTGCCAGCAGTTACGATTGGGGCACCAGAGCTTTCTTT.

Regarding this clonotype: The conserved final phenylalanine or tryptophan is absent from the CDR3, which likely points to a read error. The rearrangement joins TRBV29-1 to TRBJ2-7, with D perhaps matching TRBD2 (6 bases). The CDR3 sequence is 13 residues long. Per germline, CDR1 SQVTM and CDR2 ANQGSEA. The CDR3 DNA is TGCAGCGTTAGGGCTAGCGTCTCCTACGGGCAGTACCTC. Residues: CSVRASVSYGQYL.

For this clonotype: At one end the junction does not follow the germline gene, possibly because of a read error. The chain uses TRBV4-1 and TRBJ1-1; D possibly corresponds to TRBD1 (6 bases). Per germline, CDR1 MGHRA and CDR2 YSYEKL. This CDR3 is 16 amino acids long. DNA for the CDR3: TGCGCCATCAGCCAAGATACAGGGAATATGAACACTGAAGCATTCTTT. Amino acid sequence: CAISQDTGNMNTEAFF.

Concerning this clonotype itself: No conserved phenylalanine or tryptophan ends this CDR3, so it is likely a read error. The chain is built from TRBV11-3 and TRBJ2-1; D is perhaps TRBD2 (6 bases). Germline-derived CDR1 and CDR2 are SGHNT and YENEEA. The CDR3 extends over 15 amino acids. In DNA, the CDR3 is TGTGCCAGCATCTTAGACACTCGGATTAGCGGCGAACAGTTCCTC. Residues: CASILDTRISGEQFL.

As for this clonotype: It is unclear where the CDR3 begins or ends on the DNA, so no DNA is shown, and the CDR3 is as TCRdb lists it. The chain recombines TRBV20-1 with TRBJ2-2; the table's D call, TRBD1, has no DNA check behind it. Germline assignment: CDR1 DFQATT and CDR2 SNEGSKA (reference sequence). Inclusive of both ends, the CDR3 amounts to 15 amino acids. This chain's CDR3 is CSARVGQGATGELLF.

This clonotype came up once. The junction departs from the called germline gene at one end, perhaps through a read error. The V gene is TRBV5-1, the J gene TRBJ2-7; maybe TRBD2 (5 bases). CDR3 length: 14 amino acids. Germline V CDR1 and CDR2: SGHRS, YFSETQ. The CDR3 spells CTSSLGGPGYEQYF. In DNA, the CDR3 is TGCACCAGCAGCTTGGGCGGGCCGGGGTACGAGCAGTACTTC.

This clonotype was observed once. The germline gene is not matched at one end of the junction; a read error may be the cause. The V gene is TRBV6-2 or TRBV6-3, the J gene TRBJ2-1; D gene ambiguous. This CDR3 is 12 amino acids long. The germline V gene encodes CDR1 MNHEY and CDR2 SVGEGT. The chain's CDR3 is CFSSYFGPEQLF. CDR3 DNA: TGTTTCAGCAGTTACTTTGGGCCTGAGCAGCTATTC.

Of note for this clonotype: Mismatch with germline at one junction end may stem from a read error. The genes are TRBV4-1 and TRBJ2-7, with unresolved D. Germline CDR1 and CDR2: MGHRA and YSYEKL. This CDR3 is built from 16 residues. The CDR3 spells CASSQDAFNPLYEQYF. The CDR3 bases are TGCGCCAGCAGCCAAGATGCTTTCAACCCACTCTACGAGCAATACTTC.

In regard to this clonotype: Relative to the germline gene, one junction end is altered; a read error may explain this. The V and J genes are TRBV12-3 or TRBV12-4 and TRBJ2-1; D might be TRBD2 (6 bases). This CDR3 contains 19 residues. Written as DNA, the CDR3 is TGTGCCATCAGTTTAGGTTCCTGGGGGGTAGCGGTAGTCGAAGGTGAGCAGTTCTTC. This gives the protein CAISLGSWGVAVVEGEQFF.

J is TRBJ2-3 and V is TRBV2; D is unresolved. V was trimmed by 2 bases and J by 0 bases, leaving 3 bases between them. Germline V gives CDR1 SNHLY, CDR2 FYNNEI. The length of the CDR3 is 13 residues. The CDR3 DNA follows: TGTGCCAGCAGTGAACGGAGCACAGATACGCAGTATTTT. This sequence encodes CASSERSTDTQYF.